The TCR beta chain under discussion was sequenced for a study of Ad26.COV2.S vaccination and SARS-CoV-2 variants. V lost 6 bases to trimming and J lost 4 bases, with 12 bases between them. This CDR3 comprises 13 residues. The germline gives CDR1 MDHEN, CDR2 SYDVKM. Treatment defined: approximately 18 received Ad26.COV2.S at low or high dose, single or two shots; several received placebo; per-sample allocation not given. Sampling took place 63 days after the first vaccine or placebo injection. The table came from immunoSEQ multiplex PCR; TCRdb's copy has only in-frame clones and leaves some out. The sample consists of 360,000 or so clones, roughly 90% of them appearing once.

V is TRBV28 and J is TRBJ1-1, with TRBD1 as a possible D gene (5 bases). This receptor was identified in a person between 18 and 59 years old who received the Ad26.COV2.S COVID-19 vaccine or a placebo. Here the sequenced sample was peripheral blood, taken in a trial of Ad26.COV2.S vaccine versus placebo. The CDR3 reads CASRGRGTTEAFF. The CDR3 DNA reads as TGTGCCAGCAGAGGTCGGGGGACCACTGAAGCTTTCTTT.